This is a list of T cell receptor beta chains from one sample in a study of glioma-infiltrating T cells after dendritic cell vaccination. The data were produced by immunoSEQ multiplex PCR, yet TCRdb's version contains in-frame clones alone and is incomplete. The sample contains 45,000 to 60,000 clones, around 83% of which appear only once. The sample was blood, taken after dendritic cell vaccination. All receptors derive from a human donor with glioblastoma. Each CDR3 is given with its conserved first and last residue. Size is omitted from some rows. Given values are once, few, many or a class for expanded clones.

TRBV7-9	once	CAWRAGLTDTQYF
TRBV7-2	few	CASSLDWDSSYEQYF
TRBV7-2	.	CASSLGTEYNEQFF
TRBV9	.	CASSVQGGDTEAFF
TRBV29-1	few	CSASAGRSEKLFF
TRBV5-1	.	CASSLAGELNIQYF
TRBV7-2	.	CASSFDRVGGNTIYF
TRBV19	.	CASYPSGSRPYNSPLHF
TRBV28	once	CGASGDNEQFF
TRBV5-1	.	CASSLEPPGTGGNQPQHF
TRBV12-5	.	CASGSTGTGGISEETQYF
TRBV30	.	CAWSVLHGESGYTF
TRBV4-2	few	CASSQVVGGADNFEQYF
TRBV5-1	.	CASSLILAGGHTGELFF
TRBV2	.	CASSVSRVGQPQHF
TRBV5-4	once	CASSLTSGLGPGELFF
TRBV5-1	few	CASSSLLGPGRNTIYF
TRBV6-5	once	CASSRQGLNTEAFF
TRBV7-9	.	CASSLGTGTEQETQYF
TRBV4-1	.	CASSRTGGLGEKLFF
TRBV7-2	.	CASSLARGGRGYGYTF
TRBV6-7	once	CASRPPPDRVDYGYTF
TRBV7-3	.	CASSFRGGNTEAFF
TRBV14	once	CASSQETGGRYNEQFF
TRBV19	many	CASRRAGNTIYF
TRBV7-9	.	CASSLLAGGSTEAFF
TRBV10-3	.	CAHAAFGSGETQYF
TRBV5-4	.	CASSLGNSQPQHF
TRBV9	.	CASSVGDSVSPLHF
TRBV7-9	.	CASSLGLDRLDGYTF
TRBV1	.	CTSSRAERTGPMNTEAFF
TRBV7-2	.	CASSGTSTDTQYF
TRBV11-3	.	CASSLLAVSYEQYF
TRBV11-3	.	CASSLDYFAGGRLNTEAFF
TRBV9	.	CASSDTGMLGQPQHF
TRBV30	.	CAWSVGQSYNEQFF